This entry features one T cell receptor (beta chain) sequence. Its cognate antigen is unknown. All of the isolated RNA was reverse transcribed, so expressed TCRB transcripts were sequenced. Some clones are missing from TCRdb's copy, which holds only in-frame ones; the method was immunoSEQ multiplex PCR. Among around 44,000 clones, approximately 72% were seen once, and the ten largest hold about 2%. These data belong to a study of beta chain features in type 1 diabetes. On the study more broadly: Cells sorted and examined across all samples totaled 90 million to 120 million. Findings and caveats of the study: Reduced insertions and increased deletions marked VDJ junctions in type 1 diabetes patients. Using cDNA template may skew counts toward highly expressing activated cells. Moderate yet significant TCRB CDR3 shortening was seen in Type 1 diabetes patients in all four CD4+ subsets.

The CDR3 contains 15 residues. The V and J ends lost 0 bases and 4 bases respectively, with 12 bases between them. The germline gives CDR1 SGHDN, CDR2 FVKESK. V and J are TRBV14 and TRBJ1-2; D is ambiguous. The clonotype comes from a young woman with type 1 diabetes. Source material: Tregs from blood. The CDR3 sequence is CASSQDFFPSYGYTF. DNA of the CDR3: TGTGCCAGCAGCCAAGATTTTTTCCCCTCCTATGGCTACACCTTC.